This TCR beta chain was profiled in a study of TIL therapy for anti-PD-1-resistant metastatic lung cancer. Looking at the study overall: Most patients had lung adenocarcinoma. Tumors carried a median about 1.5 non-synonymous mutations per megabase.

This clone was detected only once. The antigen remains unidentified. Sequencing used immunoSEQ v3. Libraries were sequenced to 1.5 million to 2 million read pairs (survey) or roughly 4.5-6.5 million (deep). Measured with immunoSEQ multiplex PCR; TCRdb has only the in-frame clones, and not every one. This table has more than 55,000 clones, around 63% appearing once. Germline CDR1 reads SEHNR; CDR2 reads FQNEAQ (reference sequence). Germline trimming cut 1 base from V and 7 bases from J; bases unmatched to any gene: 4. The CDR3 is 13 amino acids. Time point denoted: pre-treatment sample, taken before nivolumab and TIL therapy. Whole-study results and caveats: This highly selected cohort may not generalize to typical lung cancer patients.

The material sequenced was blood, taken at baseline. This sequence joins TRBV7-9 and TRBJ2-7; 7 bases are shared with TRBD2. The clonotype was recovered from a person between 25 and 79 years old with non-small cell lung cancer. The CDR3 DNA reads as TGTGCCAGCAGCTTAGATGGGGGAGGGGAGCAGTACTTC. Translation gives CASSLDGGGEQYF.